The source of this T cell receptor (beta chain) is a study of T cells after posttransplantation cyclophosphamide. The length of the CDR3 is 15 residues. Germline CDR1 SGHAT, CDR2 FQNNGV. Trimming stripped 5 bases from V and 8 bases from J, with 19 bases between. Measured with immunoSEQ multiplex PCR; TCRdb has only the in-frame clones, and not every one. The data show 11,000 to 15,000 clones, about four fifths seen once. Sequenced input: memory CD4+ T cells sorted from PBMCs. The V gene is TRBV11-2, the J gene TRBJ1-5; D is unclear. The source of this sequence is a man aged 50 to 59. CDR3 nucleotides: TGTGCCAGCAGCCTGGTCGGGGTTGGGGAGGAGCCCCAGCATTTT. Protein: CASSLVGVGEEPQHF.